These T cell receptor beta chains were read from a single sample in a study of blood T cell repertoires in COVID-19. Generated by immunoSEQ multiplex PCR, the TCRdb table keeps only in-frame clones and is missing some. The sample carries 95,000 to 150,000 clones, roughly four fifths recorded once. The sequencing input was peripheral blood. These receptors were taken from a man in his fifties or sixties with acute or convalescent COVID-19. Both conserved end residues are part of each CDR3. Each record gives: clone size, V gene, J gene, CDR3 length, CDR3 protein. Expanded clones get a size class; other rows say once, few or many, or leave the size out.

>-|TRBV18|TRBJ1-1|13
CASSPQTGYQAFF
>-|TRBV19|TRBJ1-1|14
CASKVGTGNTEAFF
>-|TRBV10-1|TRBJ2-5|12
CASSDDRRTQYF
>-|TRBV6-4|TRBJ2-1|15
CASSDGAGDYNEQFF
>-|TRBV5-6|TRBJ1-2|15
CASSLSVSQAYGYTF
>-|TRBV5-6|TRBJ2-4|15
CASSSGQSGQSIQYF
>-|TRBV5-1|TRBJ2-3|14
CATAPGGIGDTQYF
>-|TRBV24-1|TRBJ2-3|16
CATSGLGLAGPDTQYF
>-|TRBV7-2|TRBJ2-7|14
CASSHRRRSYEQYF
>few|TRBV12-3/TRBV12-4|TRBJ1-2|13
CASSFKQGYGYTF
>once|TRBV5-1|TRBJ2-2|16
CASSPDSSRNTGELFF
>-|TRBV6-1|TRBJ1-1|17
CASSALAGGKSDTEAFF
>-|TRBV4-2|TRBJ1-4|15
CASSLGQGANEKLFF
>-|TRBV7-8|TRBJ1-2|14
CASSTGVDSYGYTF